The entry that follows covers one T cell receptor beta chain sequence. Clones were read by immunoSEQ multiplex PCR, and TCRdb kept only the in-frame ones, dropping some. The sample yields 100,000 or so clones, approximately 80% seen once. The source of the sample is a study of blood T cell repertoires in COVID-19. Trimming shortened V by 4 bases and J by 14 bases, and 14 bases separated the two germline ends. Germline loops: CDR1 KGHSH, CDR2 LQKENI. CDR3 length: 11 amino acids. This receptor was identified in a man aged 55 to 69 with active or convalescent COVID-19. The sample comprised peripheral blood. The chain is built from TRBV18 and TRBJ1-2; possible D gene TRBD1, 5 bases. CDR3 region: CASSQQESSTF. CDR3 sequence (DNA): TGTGCCAGCTCACAACAGGAGTCCAGTACCTTC.